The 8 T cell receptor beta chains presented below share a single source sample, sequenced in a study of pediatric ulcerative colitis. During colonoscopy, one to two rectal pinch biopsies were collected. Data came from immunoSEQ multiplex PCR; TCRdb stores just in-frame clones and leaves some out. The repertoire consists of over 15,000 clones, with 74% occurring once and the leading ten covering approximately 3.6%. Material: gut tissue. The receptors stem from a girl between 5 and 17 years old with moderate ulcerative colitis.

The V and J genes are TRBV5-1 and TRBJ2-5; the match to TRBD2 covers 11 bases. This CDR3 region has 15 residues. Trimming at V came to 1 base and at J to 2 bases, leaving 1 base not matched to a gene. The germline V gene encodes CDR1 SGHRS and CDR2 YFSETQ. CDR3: CASSLTSGGQETQYF. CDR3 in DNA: TGCGCCAGCAGCTTGACTAGCGGGGGACAAGAGACCCAGTACTTC.

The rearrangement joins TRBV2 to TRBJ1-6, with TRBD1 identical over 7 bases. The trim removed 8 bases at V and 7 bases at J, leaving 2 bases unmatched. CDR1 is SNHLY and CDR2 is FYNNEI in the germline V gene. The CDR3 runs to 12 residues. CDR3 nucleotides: TGTGCCAGCGGGACAGACAATTCACCCCTCCACTTT. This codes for CASGTDNSPLHF.

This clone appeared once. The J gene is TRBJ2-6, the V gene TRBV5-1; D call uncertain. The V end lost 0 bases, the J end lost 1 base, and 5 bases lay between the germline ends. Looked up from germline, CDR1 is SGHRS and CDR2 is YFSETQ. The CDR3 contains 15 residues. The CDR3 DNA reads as TGCGCCAGCAGCTTGGAAGGGTCTGGGGCCAACGTCCTGACTTTC. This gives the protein CASSLEGSGANVLTF.

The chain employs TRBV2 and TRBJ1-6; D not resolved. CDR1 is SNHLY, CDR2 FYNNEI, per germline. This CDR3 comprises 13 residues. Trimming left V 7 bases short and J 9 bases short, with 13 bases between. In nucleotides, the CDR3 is TGTGCCAGCATAATCGAACGGAGTTCACCCCTCCACTTT. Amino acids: CASIIERSSPLHF.

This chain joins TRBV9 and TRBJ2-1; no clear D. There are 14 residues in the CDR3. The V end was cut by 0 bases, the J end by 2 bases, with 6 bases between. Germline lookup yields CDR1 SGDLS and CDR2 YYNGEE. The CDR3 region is CASSVGTTYNEQFF. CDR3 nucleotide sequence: TGTGCCAGCAGCGTAGGTACAACCTACAATGAGCAGTTCTTC. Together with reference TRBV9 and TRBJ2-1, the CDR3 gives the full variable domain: DSGVTQTPKHLITATGQRVTLRCSPRSGDLSVYWYQQSLDQGLQFLIQYYNGEERAKGNILERFSAQQFPDLHSELNLSSLELGDSALYFCASSVGTTYNEQFFGPGTRLTVL.

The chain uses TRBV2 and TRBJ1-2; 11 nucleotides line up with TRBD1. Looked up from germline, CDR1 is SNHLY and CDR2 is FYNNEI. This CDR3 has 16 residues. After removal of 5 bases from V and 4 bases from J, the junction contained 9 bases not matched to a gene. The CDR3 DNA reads TGTGCCAGCAGTACACGGACAGGGGGCTTTAGCTATGGCTACACCTTC. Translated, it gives CASSTRTGGFSYGYTF.

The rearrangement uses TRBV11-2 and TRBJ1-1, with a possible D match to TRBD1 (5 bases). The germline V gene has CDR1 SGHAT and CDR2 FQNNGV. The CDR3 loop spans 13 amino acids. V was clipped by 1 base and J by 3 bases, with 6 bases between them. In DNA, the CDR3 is TGTGCCAGCAGCTTAGGAGGGGACACTGAAGCTTTCTTT. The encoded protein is CASSLGGDTEAFF.

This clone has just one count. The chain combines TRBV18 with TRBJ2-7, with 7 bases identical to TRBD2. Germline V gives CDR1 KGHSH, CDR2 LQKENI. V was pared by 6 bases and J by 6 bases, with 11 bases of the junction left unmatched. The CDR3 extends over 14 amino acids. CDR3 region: CASSPGRGGFEQYF. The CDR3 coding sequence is TGTGCCAGCTCCCCTGGGAGGGGAGGGTTCGAGCAGTACTTC.